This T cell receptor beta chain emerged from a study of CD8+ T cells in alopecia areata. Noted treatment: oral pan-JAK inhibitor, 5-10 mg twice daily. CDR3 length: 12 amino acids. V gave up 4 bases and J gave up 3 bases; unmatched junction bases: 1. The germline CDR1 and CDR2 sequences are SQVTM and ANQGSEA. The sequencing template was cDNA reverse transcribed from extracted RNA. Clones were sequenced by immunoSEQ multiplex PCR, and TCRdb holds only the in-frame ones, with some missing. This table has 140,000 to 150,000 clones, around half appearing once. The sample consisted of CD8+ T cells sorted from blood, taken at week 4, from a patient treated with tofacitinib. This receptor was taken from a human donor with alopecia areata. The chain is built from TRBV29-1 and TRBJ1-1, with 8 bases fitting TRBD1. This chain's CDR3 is CSVVTGDTEAFF. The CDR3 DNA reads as TGCAGCGTTGTGACAGGGGACACTGAAGCTTTCTTT. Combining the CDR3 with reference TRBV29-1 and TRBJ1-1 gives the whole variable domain SAVISQKPSRDICQRGTSLTIQCQVDSQVTMMFWYRQQPGQSLTLIATANQGSEATYESGFVIDKFPISRPNLTFSTLTVSNMSPEDSSIYLCSVVTGDTEAFFGQGTRLTVV.